This record concerns one TCR beta chain sequence. These data come from a study of shared clonotypes between healthy human individuals. V was trimmed by 5 bases and J by 1 base, leaving 8 bases between them. From germline, CDR1 is SNHLY and CDR2 FYNNEI. The CDR3 length is 13 residues. The data were produced by immunoSEQ multiplex PCR, yet TCRdb's version contains in-frame clones alone and is incomplete. The top ten hold around 1% of the sample, which has about 2 million clones, roughly 94% seen once. CD45RO-negative, CCR7-positively selected cells formed the naive CD8 fraction, excluding terminally differentiated effector memory CD45RA+ cells.

The clonotype comes from a man aged 18 to 29 in good health. This chain joins TRBV2 and TRBJ1-1, with no clear D. Sequenced input: naive CD8+ T cells sorted from blood. The CDR3 reads CASSSPENTEAFF. CDR3 in DNA: TGTGCCAGCAGTAGCCCAGAGAACACTGAAGCTTTCTTT. The complete variable domain, with remaining parts taken from reference TRBV2 and TRBJ1-1, reads EPEVTQTPSHQVTQMGQEVILRCVPISNHLYFYWYRQILGQKVEFLVSFYNNEISEKSEIFDDQFSVERPDGSNFTLKIRSTKLEDSAMYFCASSSPENTEAFFGQGTRLTVV.